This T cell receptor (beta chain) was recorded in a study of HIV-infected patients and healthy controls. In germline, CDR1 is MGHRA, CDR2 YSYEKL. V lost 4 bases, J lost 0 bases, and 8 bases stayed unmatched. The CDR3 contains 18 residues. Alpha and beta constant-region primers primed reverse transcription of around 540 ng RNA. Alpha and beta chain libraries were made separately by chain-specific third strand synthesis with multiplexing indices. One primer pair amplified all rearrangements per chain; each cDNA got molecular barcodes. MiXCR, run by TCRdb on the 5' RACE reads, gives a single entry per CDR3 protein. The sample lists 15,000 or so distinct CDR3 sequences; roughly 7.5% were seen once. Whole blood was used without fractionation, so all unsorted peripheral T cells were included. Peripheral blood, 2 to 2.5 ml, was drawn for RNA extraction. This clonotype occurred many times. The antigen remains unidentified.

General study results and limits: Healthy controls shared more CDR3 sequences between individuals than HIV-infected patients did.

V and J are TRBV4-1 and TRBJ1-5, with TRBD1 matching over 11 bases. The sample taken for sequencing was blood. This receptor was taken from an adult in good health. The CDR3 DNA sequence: TGCGCCAGCAGCCCATCAAGGGGGACAGGGGGTAGCAATCAGCCCCAGCATTTT. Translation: CASSPSRGTGGSNQPQHF.